The 23 T cell receptor beta chains below all came from one sample that was sequenced in a study of cytomegalovirus exposure and HLA in healthy donors. The PCR made use of 60 Vbeta and 13 Jbeta primers. Sequenced by immunoSEQ multiplex PCR; TCRdb stores in-frame clones only, minus some. The sample carries fewer than 200,000 clones, approximately 82% recorded once. Specimen: PBMCs. All receptors derive from a woman aged 18-30 years in good health and CMV-seronegative.

The chain combines TRBV7-9 with TRBJ2-1, with D possibly matching TRBD2 (6 bases). The CDR3 length is 13 residues. Germline V gene lookup returns CDR1 SEHNR and CDR2 FQNEAQ (reference sequence). The V end was cut by 6 bases, the J end by 5 bases, with 11 bases between. For the CDR3, the DNA is TGTGCCAGCAGGTGGGGGGATGACAATGAGCAGTTCTTC. It encodes CASRWGDDNEQFF.

The J gene is TRBJ2-5, the V gene TRBV27; unclear D gene. Trimming removed 3 bases at V and 7 bases at J, with 9 bases between. Germline-derived CDR1 and CDR2 are MNHEY and SMNVEV (reference sequence). CDR3 length equals 12 residues. This chain's CDR3 is CASSLSGGTQYF. The DNA of the CDR3 is TGTGCCAGCAGTTTGTCCGGCGGGACCCAGTACTTC.

The rearrangement uses TRBV25-1 and TRBJ1-1; 8 bases fit TRBD1. This CDR3 is 14 amino acids long. In germline, CDR1 is MGHDK, CDR2 SYGVNS. J lost 4 bases, V lost 7 bases, and 8 bases had no gene match. CDR3 in amino acids: CASTTGERSTEAFF. The CDR3, as DNA: TGTGCCAGCACGACAGGGGAGCGGTCCACTGAAGCTTTCTTT.

The chain joins TRBV6-5 to TRBJ1-1; D gene unclear. V dropped 0 bases and J dropped 4 bases, with 12 bases sitting between them. The CDR3 consists of 15 residues. Germline-derived CDR1 and CDR2 are MNHEY and SVGAGI. CDR3 bases: TGTGCCAGCAGTTACTCGGAGGGCACCCCCACTGAAGCTTTCTTT. Amino acids: CASSYSEGTPTEAFF.

The rearrangement joins TRBV27 to TRBJ2-2, with D possibly TRBD1 on 5 matching bases. V lost 5 bases and J 3 bases, leaving 19 bases between the germline ends. The germline V gene encodes CDR1 MNHEY and CDR2 SMNVEV (reference sequence). The CDR3 totals 17 residues. The CDR3 region is CASSQNYPNRHTGELFF. CDR3 DNA: TGTGCCAGCAGTCAAAACTACCCAAACAGGCACACCGGGGAGCTGTTTTTT.

The V and J genes are TRBV28 and TRBJ2-1; D may be TRBD1 (7 bases). CDR1 and CDR2 (germline): MDHEN, SYDVKM. The CDR3 has 14 amino acids. V dropped 4 bases and J dropped 4 bases, with 11 bases sitting between them. In DNA form, the CDR3 reads TGTGCCAGCAGTTGGCAGGGGGGTTACAATGAGCAGTTCTTC. Translating gives CASSWQGGYNEQFF.

On this clone: Other DNA sequences in the same sample also yield this CDR3. The chain has TRBV19 and TRBJ1-3; D remains ambiguous. CDR1 is LNHDA, CDR2 SQIVND, per germline (reference sequence). This CDR3 spans 16 amino acids. Trimming removed 5 bases from V and 0 bases from J, with 14 bases in between. CDR3: CASSPGLPSSGNTIYF. Here the CDR3 DNA reads TGTGCCAGTAGTCCTGGACTTCCGAGCTCTGGAAACACCATATATTTT.

This chain joins TRBV7-9 and TRBJ2-7; the D gene is possibly TRBD1 (5 bases). With 4 bases removed from V and 0 bases from J, the gap between germline ends came to 10 bases. The CDR3 sequence is 14 residues long. CDR1 is SEHNR and CDR2 is FQNEAQ in the germline V gene (reference sequence). The CDR3, as DNA: TGTGCCAGCAGCTACTGGGGCGTCTCCTACGAGCAGTACTTC. Its translation is CASSYWGVSYEQYF.

This chain uses TRBV30 with TRBJ2-5, with a weak D call TRBD2 (6 bases). Trimming took 0 bases from V and 2 from J, leaving 19 bases between them. Germline CDR1 and CDR2: GTSNPN and SVGIG (reference sequence). The CDR3 spans 17 residues. The CDR3: CAWSVPPSRAGQETQYF. The CDR3 nucleotides are TGTGCCTGGAGTGTACCTCCCAGTCGGGCGGGGCAAGAGACCCAGTACTTC. Looking up the rest from reference TRBV30 and TRBJ2-5 gives the full variable domain: SQTIHQWPATLVQPVGSPLSLECTVEGTSNPNLYWYRQAAGRGLQLLFYSVGIGQISSEVPQNLSASRPQDRQFILSSKKLLLSDSGFYLCAWSVPPSRAGQETQYFGPGTRLLVL.

This clone was counted between two and nine times. The chain couples TRBV11-3 to TRBJ1-4; 9 bases align to TRBD1. The ends lost 3 bases at V and 8 bases at J; junction bases unmatched: 7. This CDR3 contains 15 residues. Germline V gives CDR1 SGHNT, CDR2 YENEEA. CDR3 coding DNA: TGTGCCAGCAGCTTTGCCGGGACAGGGCGAGAAAAACTGTTTTTT. It is translated as CASSFAGTGREKLFF.

Worth noting for this clone: One junction end disagrees with the germline gene, perhaps due to a read error. The chain recombines TRBV7-9 with TRBJ2-1; weak D call: TRBD1 (5 bases). From germline, CDR1 is SEHNR and CDR2 FQNEAQ (reference sequence). This CDR3 is built from 16 residues. In DNA, the CDR3 is TGTGCCAGCAACTTATTCGACAGCCGAGCCTACAATGAGCAGTTCTTC. Amino acid sequence: CASNLFDSRAYNEQFF.

This clone has a single count. The genes are TRBV27 and TRBJ1-2; 7 nucleotides line up with TRBD1. Germline values: CDR1 MNHEY, CDR2 SMNVEV (reference sequence). There are 14 residues in the CDR3. J gave up 3 bases and V 10 bases, and 11 bases lay outside the gene matches. CDR3 region: CATVRTGGDYGYTF. The CDR3 DNA reads TGTGCCACGGTTCGGACAGGAGGGGACTATGGCTACACCTTC.

The rearrangement links TRBV7-6 to TRBJ2-1; 7 bases agree with TRBD2. CDR3 length: 14 amino acids. The V gene end was trimmed by 3 bases and the J gene end by 5 bases; junction bases not matched to a gene: 4. Germline lookup yields CDR1 SGHVS and CDR2 FNYEAQ. CDR3 amino acids: CASSLVGLNNEQFF. The CDR3, as DNA: TGTGCCAGCAGCTTGGTGGGACTAAACAATGAGCAGTTCTTC.

This chain connects TRBV28 to TRBJ2-7, with D perhaps TRBD1 (6 bases). Germline CDR1 is MDHEN and CDR2 is SYDVKM. The CDR3 consists of 16 residues. V was shortened by 5 bases and J by 0 bases, with 17 bases between the two germline ends. The CDR3 coding sequence is TGTGCCAGCAGTACCCGAGGGGGTGAAAGCTCCTACGAGCAGTACTTC. Translation: CASSTRGGESSYEQYF.

The CDR3 protein is CASSILWTVSNQPQHF. The CDR3 region has the DNA TGTGCCAGTAGTATCCTTTGGACAGTTAGCAATCAGCCCCAGCATTTT. The chain couples TRBV19 to TRBJ1-5, with a tentative D call TRBD1 (6 bases). Germline V gene sequence: CDR1 LNHDA, CDR2 SQIVND (reference sequence). V was clipped by 3 bases and J by 0 bases, with 12 bases between them. This CDR3 spans 16 amino acids.

This chain joins TRBV6-1 and TRBJ1-4; 8 positions agree with TRBD1. Germline CDR1 MNHNS, CDR2 SASEGT. The junction had 5 bases not matched to a gene; V was cut back by 6 bases and J by 5 bases. CDR3 size: 14 residues. The CDR3 here is CASRGQGRNEKLFF. The CDR3 DNA reads TGTGCCAGCAGAGGACAGGGCAGGAATGAAAAACTGTTTTTT.

A few counts support this clone. This chain connects TRBV29-1 to TRBJ1-2; a possible D gene is TRBD1 (6 bases). With 7 bases removed from V and 1 base from J, the gap between germline ends came to 13 bases. The germline V gene encodes CDR1 SQVTM and CDR2 ANQGSEA. The CDR3 is 13 amino acids. The CDR3 loop is CSGGDINNYGYTF. The CDR3 nucleotides read TGCAGCGGTGGGGACATCAATAACTATGGCTACACCTTC.

V gene TRBV9 combines with J gene TRBJ1-2; 9 bases align to TRBD1. The V segment lost 4 bases and the J segment 5 bases; nucleotides outside the gene matches: 12. CDR1 and CDR2 (germline): SGDLS, YYNGEE. This CDR3 region has 16 residues. The CDR3 loop is CASSRPLEGTGYGYTF. CDR3 DNA: TGTGCCAGCAGCCGTCCCCTTGAGGGGACAGGGTATGGCTACACCTTC.

The CDR3 loop reads CASSLAQGSAGNTIYF. The DNA for the CDR3 is TGTGCCAGCAGCTTAGCGCAGGGGTCCGCTGGAAACACCATATATTTT. The rearrangement uses TRBV7-9 and TRBJ1-3, with a tentative D call TRBD1 (6 bases). CDR3 length: 16 amino acids. Per germline, CDR1 SEHNR and CDR2 FQNEAQ (reference sequence). The V gene lost 0 bases and the J gene lost 2 bases, with 11 bases spanning the gap. The whole variable domain, filled in from reference TRBV7-9 and TRBJ1-3, reads DTGVSQNPRHKITKRGQNVTFRCDPISEHNRLYWYRQTLGQGPEFLTYFQNEAQLEKSRLLSDRFSAERPKGSFSTLEIQRTEQGDSAMYLCASSLAQGSAGNTIYFGEGSWLTVV.

The chain recombines TRBV5-8 with TRBJ2-1; perhaps TRBD2 as D (6 bases). Trimming cost V 3 bases and J 5 bases, with 24 bases left between them. The germline CDR1 and CDR2 sequences are SGHTS and YDEGEE. The CDR3 contains 18 residues. CDR3 region: CASSSPVVAVIVNNEQFF. The CDR3 DNA reads as TGTGCCAGCAGCTCCCCCGTAGTAGCGGTGATCGTCAACAATGAGCAGTTCTTC. Full variable domain (remainder filled in from reference TRBV5-8 and TRBJ2-1): EAGVTQSPTHLIKTRGQQATLRCSPISGHTSVYWYQQALGLGLQFLLWYDEGEERNRGNFPPRFSGRQFPNYSSELNVNALELEDSALYLCASSSPVVAVIVNNEQFFGPGTRLTVL.

The gene calls are TRBV18 and TRBJ2-3; D may be TRBD1 (6 bases). The CDR3 sequence is 15 residues long. Germline V gene sequence: CDR1 KGHSH, CDR2 LQKENI. V dropped 5 bases and J dropped 4 bases, with 16 bases sitting between them. CDR3 residues: CASSFRDTGSDTQYF. Here the CDR3 DNA reads TGTGCCAGCTCATTCCGGGACACGGGGTCAGATACGCAGTATTTT. The entire variable domain, with the rest obtained from reference TRBV18 and TRBJ2-3, is as follows: NAGVMQNPRHLVRRRGQEARLRCSPMKGHSHVYWYRQLPEEGLKFMVYLQKENIIDESGMPKERFSAEFPKEGPSILRIQQVVRGDSAAYFCASSFRDTGSDTQYFGPGTRLTVL.

The genes are TRBV6-5 and TRBJ1-1; TRBD1 might be the D (5 bases). CDR1 and CDR2 from the germline V gene are MNHEY and SVGAGI. The CDR3 is 13 residues long. V was trimmed by 7 bases and J by 4 bases, leaving 13 bases between them. CDR3 DNA: TGTGCCAGCACCTCCGGGACTGTCACTGAAGCTTTCTTT. Translating it yields CASTSGTVTEAFF.

This clone was seen once. V and J are TRBV5-1 and TRBJ1-2; D not resolved. The ends were cut back, 1 base at V and 6 bases at J, with 10 bases in the middle. Germline V lookup: CDR1 SGHRS, CDR2 YFSETQ. The CDR3 extends over 13 amino acids. CDR3 sequence (DNA): TGCGCCAGCAGCTTGAGCCCACGAAATGGCTACACCTTC. This codes for CASSLSPRNGYTF.